The source of this T cell receptor (beta chain) is a study of B cell selection in AIRE deficiency. Study-wide results and limits: Shared Treg sequences had shorter CDR3s, biased toward rearrangements with few non-templated insertions.

Sorting defined conventional CD4 T cells as CD4+CD127+. For this clone: The antigen remains undetermined.

Trimming took 9 bases from V and 6 from J; bases not matched to a gene: 14. The CDR3 has 14 residues. The germline gives CDR1 SNHLY, CDR2 FYNNEI. Only in-frame clones appear in the TCRdb table, and some are missing; sequencing was by immunoSEQ multiplex PCR. Of approximately 24,000 clones listed, around 95% are singletons. The origin of this receptor is a human donor in good health. J is TRBJ2-7 and V is TRBV2, with 7 bases that match TRBD1. The sample taken for sequencing was CD4+CD127+ conventional T cells sorted from PBMCs. CDR3 region: CARQRQGVFGEQYF. The CDR3 DNA reads as TGTGCCAGACAGAGACAGGGTGTTTTCGGCGAGCAGTACTTC.